A selection of T cell receptor beta chains follows, all from one sample in a study of response to subunit inactivated influenza vaccine. Each CDR3 protein gets one entry after TCRdb re-called the RT-PCR reads with MiXCR. The sample consists of roughly 520,000 distinct CDR3 sequences, about 25% of them appearing once. The input for sequencing was CD4+ T cells sorted from PBMCs, taken roughly 5 days after vaccination. Receptors originate from a middle-aged man who received an inactivated influenza vaccine. CDR3s include the opening cysteine and the closing phenylalanine or tryptophan. D genes are given only for firm matches. Not all rows give a size; the values are once, few, many and, for expanded clones, a class.

CDR3 protein: CASSKIASGRAAYEQFF
CDR3 DNA: TGTGCCAGCAGTAAAATCGCTAGCGGGAGGGCCGCGTATGAGCAGTTCTTC
J gene: TRBJ2-1
clone size: NA
V gene: TRBV2
D gene: TRBD2

CDR3 protein: CAISGQGLTGELFF
CDR3 DNA: TGTGCCATCAGTGGGCAGGGTCTAACCGGGGAGCTGTTTTTT
J gene: TRBJ2-2
clone size: NA
V gene: TRBV10-3
D gene: NA

CDR3 protein: CSGWGQGETQYF
CDR3 DNA: TGCAGTGGCTGGGGGCAGGGAGAGACCCAGTACTTC
J gene: TRBJ2-5
clone size: once
V gene: TRBV20-1
D gene: NA

CDR3 protein: CASSLIVRGDAGYTF
CDR3 DNA: TGTGCCAGCAGCTTAATAGTGAGAGGGGATGCCGGCTACACCTTC
J gene: TRBJ1-2
clone size: few
V gene: TRBV7-8
D gene: NA

CDR3 protein: CASSSDRLLAKNIQYF
CDR3 DNA: TGTGCCAGCAGTTCGGACAGGCTTCTAGCCAAAAACATTCAGTACTTC
J gene: TRBJ2-4
clone size: few
V gene: TRBV28
D gene: TRBD1

CDR3 protein: CASRPQRGSYNSPLHF
CDR3 DNA: TGTGCCAGCAGGCCTCAGAGGGGGTCCTATAATTCACCCCTCCACTTT
J gene: TRBJ1-6
clone size: NA
V gene: TRBV28
D gene: NA

CDR3 protein: CASSSGTEYEQYF
CDR3 DNA: TGTGCCAGCAGTTCTGGGACAGAGTACGAGCAGTACTTC
J gene: TRBJ2-7
clone size: few
V gene: TRBV6-5
D gene: TRBD1

CDR3 protein: CASSGLVSDTQYF
CDR3 DNA: TGTGCCAGCAGCGGCTTGGTGTCAGATACGCAGTATTTT
J gene: TRBJ2-3
clone size: few
V gene: TRBV7-2
D gene: NA

CDR3 protein: CASRSGNSPLHF
CDR3 DNA: TGTGCCAGCAGATCAGGGAATTCACCCCTCCACTTT
J gene: TRBJ1-6
clone size: NA
V gene: TRBV7-9
D gene: NA

CDR3 protein: CASSPWTGGLPNYGYTF
CDR3 DNA: TGCGCCAGCAGCCCCTGGACAGGGGGCCTCCCTAACTATGGCTACACCTTC
J gene: TRBJ1-2
clone size: NA
V gene: TRBV5-1
D gene: TRBD1

CDR3 protein: CASSFRGPNEKLFF
CDR3 DNA: TGCGCCAGCAGCTTCAGGGGGCCAAATGAAAAACTGTTTTTT
J gene: TRBJ1-4
clone size: NA
V gene: TRBV5-1
D gene: TRBD1

CDR3 protein: CASSSPGFYNEQFF
CDR3 DNA: TGTGCCAGCAGCTCCCCGGGCTTCTACAATGAGCAGTTCTTC
J gene: TRBJ2-1
clone size: NA
V gene: TRBV7-2
D gene: NA

CDR3 protein: CASSPALFSQDTGELFF
CDR3 DNA: TGTGCCAGCAGCCCCGCCCTTTTTAGCCAGGACACCGGGGAGCTGTTTTTT
J gene: TRBJ2-2
clone size: medium-sized
V gene: TRBV12-3/TRBV12-4
D gene: NA

CDR3 protein: CASSQVRGSNQPQHF
CDR3 DNA: TGCGCCAGCAGCCAAGTGAGGGGGAGCAATCAGCCCCAGCATTTT
J gene: TRBJ1-5
clone size: few
V gene: TRBV4-3
D gene: NA

CDR3 protein: CASSQDLDLTWLHF
CDR3 DNA: TGTGCCAGCAGCCAAGATCTGGACCTGACTTGGCTCCACTTT
J gene: TRBJ1-6
clone size: few
V gene: TRBV3-1
D gene: NA

CDR3 protein: CASSLAGFGGGYEQYF
CDR3 DNA: TGTGCCAGCAGCTTAGCCGGGTTTGGAGGGGGGTACGAGCAGTACTTC
J gene: TRBJ2-7
clone size: NA
V gene: TRBV7-2
D gene: NA

CDR3 protein: CSAPSRGRRVTQYF
CDR3 DNA: TGCAGTGCTCCAAGCAGGGGGAGAAGGGTTACGCAGTATTTT
J gene: TRBJ2-3
clone size: many
V gene: TRBV20-1
D gene: TRBD1

CDR3 protein: CSARDYRSHEQFF
CDR3 DNA: TGCAGTGCTAGAGATTATAGGAGCCATGAGCAGTTCTTC
J gene: TRBJ2-1
clone size: NA
V gene: TRBV20-1
D gene: NA

CDR3 protein: CATSSLGQGDNEQFF
CDR3 DNA: TGTGCCACCAGTTCATTGGGACAGGGGGACAATGAGCAGTTCTTC
J gene: TRBJ2-1
clone size: once
V gene: TRBV24-1
D gene: TRBD1

CDR3 protein: CASSPRGGTTTGELFF
CDR3 DNA: TGTGCCAGCAGTCCCCGGGGGGGGACAACTACCGGGGAGCTGTTTTTT
J gene: TRBJ2-2
clone size: NA
V gene: TRBV5-5
D gene: TRBD2

CDR3 protein: CASSLRGGMNTEAFF
CDR3 DNA: TGTGCCAGCAGTTTAAGGGGGGGCATGAACACTGAAGCTTTCTTT
J gene: TRBJ1-1
clone size: many
V gene: TRBV12-3/TRBV12-4
D gene: NA

CDR3 protein: CASTRDRVTSTEAFF
CDR3 DNA: TGTGCCAGCACCCGGGACAGGGTCACGAGCACTGAAGCTTTCTTT
J gene: TRBJ1-1
clone size: few
V gene: TRBV12-3/TRBV12-4
D gene: TRBD1